The sample holds many counts of the clone carrying this TCR beta chain. Its specificity is unknown. This specimen comes from a study of T cells in Graves' hyperthyroidism and ophthalmopathy. General observations from the study: Blood samples included most of the expanded thyroid clonotypes exceeding 0.001. Researchers report that a 13 V-J model separated ophthalmopathy from stable hyperthyroidism.

Trimming took 4 bases from V and 11 from J; bases not matched to a gene: 10. CDR1 is LGHDT and CDR2 is YNNKEL in the germline V gene (reference sequence). CDR3 length equals 14 residues. TCR beta CDR3 regions were amplified from RNA transcripts. Primed by the HTBI set, a first-round RT-PCR was run on the TCR CDR3. MiXCR was run by TCRdb on the multiplex PCR reads, yielding one entry per CDR3 protein. The data hold hundreds of thousands of distinct CDR3 sequences, with about 14% observed a single time. Investigators excluded patients with uncontrolled infection, other autoimmune disease, pregnancy or lactation.

This TCR derives from a woman under 30 with Graves' hyperthyroidism. The chain is built from TRBV3-1 and TRBJ1-1; 10 nucleotides agree with TRBD1. What was sequenced was blood. CDR3: CASSRGTGVGAAFF. The CDR3 DNA sequence: TGTGCCAGCAGCCGGGGGACAGGGGTCGGTGCGGCTTTCTTT. The whole variable domain, remainder taken from reference TRBV3-1 and TRBJ1-1, is DTAVSQTPKYLVTQMGNDKSIKCEQNLGHDTMYWYKQDSKKFLKIMFSYNNKELIINETVPNRFSPKSPDKAHLNLHINSLELGDSAVYFCASSRGTGVGAAFFGQGTRLTVV.